These 26 T cell receptor beta chains originate from one sample sequenced in a study of cytotoxic CD8 clonotypes in ibrutinib-treated CLL. Profiled with immunoSEQ multiplex PCR; TCRdb holds only in-frame clones, not every one. The data contain approximately 200,000 clones, about 72% of them singletons. Sequenced here: PBMCs, sampled after 24 months of ibrutinib treatment. The receptor set was obtained from a human donor with chronic lymphocytic leukemia.

The V call is TRBV7-2, the J call TRBJ1-5; TRBD1 agrees at 8 bases. The CDR3 has 14 amino acids. V lost 4 bases to trimming and J lost 7 bases; unmatched junction nucleotides: 6. CDR1 is SGHTA, CDR2 FQGNSA, per germline. The CDR3 bases are TGTGCCAGCAGCTCCGGGACAGGTTACCAGCCCCAGCATTTT. As protein: CASSSGTGYQPQHF.

The rearrangement links TRBV5-6 to TRBJ2-7; D is ambiguous. V was clipped by 2 bases and J by 0 bases, with 9 bases between them. Germline V CDR1 and CDR2: SGHDT, YYEEEE. This CDR3 comprises 14 residues. This CDR3 reads CASSLLPYSYEQYF. The CDR3 DNA follows: TGTGCCAGCAGCTTACTTCCTTACTCCTACGAGCAGTACTTC.

The chain joins TRBV5-7 to TRBJ1-2; D is unclear. TRBV5-7 is flagged as an ORF with uncertain function. CDR3 length: 11 amino acids. Trimming removed 4 bases at V and 8 bases at J, with 9 bases between. The DNA of the CDR3 is TGTGCCAGCAGCCCTATTCACGGCTACACCTTC. Its protein product is CASSPIHGYTF.

The V call is TRBV30, the J call TRBJ1-3; no clear D. Looked up from germline, CDR1 is GTSNPN and CDR2 is SVGIG (reference sequence). The CDR3 length is 13 residues. The V and J ends lost 5 bases and 3 bases respectively, with 11 bases between them. For the CDR3, the DNA is TGTGCCTGGGAAACTTCGAGTGGAAACACCATATATTTT. Translation: CAWETSSGNTIYF.

V and J are TRBV28 and TRBJ2-1; D remains unclear. The ends were cut back, 3 bases at V and 8 bases at J, with 11 bases in the middle. This CDR3 contains 13 residues. Germline values: CDR1 MDHEN, CDR2 SYDVKM. The CDR3 sequence is CASSFVGWDEQFF. The CDR3 DNA reads as TGTGCCAGCAGTTTCGTGGGGTGGGATGAGCAGTTCTTC. Combining the CDR3 with reference TRBV28 and TRBJ2-1 gives the whole variable domain DVKVTQSSRYLVKRTGEKVFLECVQDMDHENMFWYRQDPGLGLRLIYFSYDVKMKEKGDIPEGYSVSREKKERFSLILESASTNQTSMYLCASSFVGWDEQFFGPGTRLTVL.

CDR3 residues: CASSPGGGTYEQYF. CDR3 nucleotide sequence: TGCGCCAGCAGCCCCGGAGGTGGGACCTACGAGCAGTACTTC. This chain connects TRBV5-1 to TRBJ2-7; D possibly corresponds to TRBD2 (5 bases). The V and J ends lost 4 bases and 2 bases respectively, with 13 bases between them. The CDR3 length is 14 residues. Germline V lookup: CDR1 SGHRS, CDR2 YFSETQ. Full variable domain (outside the CDR3, taken from reference TRBV5-1 and TRBJ2-7): KAGVTQTPRYLIKTRGQQVTLSCSPISGHRSVSWYQQTPGQGLQFLFEYFSETQRNKGNFPGRFSGRQFSNSRSEMNVSTLELGDSALYLCASSPGGGTYEQYFGPGTRLTVT.

The chain has TRBV28 and TRBJ2-2; 7 positions agree with TRBD1. This CDR3 region has 16 residues. V was clipped by 2 bases and J by 0 bases; unmatched bases: 3. The germline CDR1 and CDR2 sequences are MDHEN and SYDVKM. The CDR3 sequence is CASSLRGTANTGELFF. Here the CDR3 DNA reads TGTGCCAGCAGTTTAAGGGGGACAGCGAACACCGGGGAGCTGTTTTTT.

V is TRBV4-3 and J is TRBJ1-1; D not resolved. There are 15 residues in the CDR3. The ends were cut back, 0 bases at V and 6 bases at J, with 14 bases in the middle. The V gene's germline CDR1 is LGHNA and CDR2 YSLEER. The CDR3 loop reads CASSQEAGLGSEAFF. The CDR3 nucleotides read TGCGCCAGCAGCCAAGAGGCAGGATTAGGGTCTGAAGCTTTCTTT.

The rearrangement uses TRBV7-6 and TRBJ2-7, with 8 bases identical to TRBD1. The CDR3 length is 15 residues. J gave up 3 bases and V 1 base, and 5 bases lay outside the gene matches. CDR1 is SGHVS and CDR2 is FNYEAQ in the germline V gene. The CDR3 DNA reads TGTGCCAGCAGCTTAGGAAGACAGGGGTACTACGAGCAGTACTTC. This gives the protein CASSLGRQGYYEQYF.

The chain combines TRBV11-2 with TRBJ2-7; D is possibly TRBD2 (5 bases). V lost 6 bases to trimming and J lost 3 bases, with 12 bases between them. CDR1 and CDR2 from the germline V gene are SGHAT and FQNNGV. The CDR3 sequence is 13 residues long. The CDR3 nucleotides are TGTGCCAGCAGTCTGGGAGACCACTACGAGCAGTACTTC. It is translated as CASSLGDHYEQYF.

The rearrangement uses TRBV4-1 and TRBJ1-5, with a weak D call TRBD1 (6 bases). The CDR3 sequence is 15 residues long. CDR1 and CDR2 from the germline V gene are MGHRA and YSYEKL. V was clipped by 1 base and J by 4 bases, with 11 bases between them. The CDR3: CASSQGKGVNQPQHF. The CDR3, as DNA: TGCGCCAGCAGCCAAGGCAAGGGGGTAAATCAGCCCCAGCATTTT.

The chain employs TRBV6-1 and TRBJ2-7; 7 bases fit TRBD2. Germline CDR1 reads MNHNS; CDR2 reads SASEGT. Unmatched junction bases numbered 12, after V lost 6 bases and J lost 7 bases. There are 14 residues in the CDR3. CDR3 in amino acids: CASSPFLREGEQYF. CDR3 sequence (DNA): TGTGCCAGCAGCCCATTTTTGAGGGAGGGGGAGCAGTACTTC.

This sequence joins TRBV27 and TRBJ2-1; 13 nucleotides agree with TRBD2. With 3 bases clipped from V and 8 bases from J, the junction kept 7 bases outside the gene matches. The CDR3 totals 16 residues. Germline V CDR1 and CDR2: MNHEY, SMNVEV (reference sequence). The DNA of the CDR3 is TGTGCCAGCAGTTTTGGGACTAGCGGGATTCCGGATGAGCAGTTCTTC. It encodes CASSFGTSGIPDEQFF.

This clone has more than one count but fewer than ten. J is TRBJ2-1 and V is TRBV7-6; D is unclear. Trimming removed 0 bases at V and 5 bases at J, with 8 bases between. There are 14 residues in the CDR3. Germline loops: CDR1 SGHVS, CDR2 FNYEAQ. In nucleotides, the CDR3 is TGTGCCAGCAGCTTAGCCTTAAACCACAATGAGCAGTTCTTC. Translated, it gives CASSLALNHNEQFF.

The J gene is TRBJ1-1, the V gene TRBV29-1, with unresolved D. Looked up from germline, CDR1 is SQVTM and CDR2 is ANQGSEA. This CDR3 spans 13 amino acids. The ends were cut back, 4 bases at V and 0 bases at J, with 9 bases in the middle. Written as DNA, the CDR3 is TGCAGCGTTGCTCCACGTATGAACACTGAAGCTTTCTTT. It encodes CSVAPRMNTEAFF.

The chain uses TRBV27 and TRBJ2-2, with 9 bases matching TRBD2. In germline, CDR1 is MNHEY, CDR2 SMNVEV (reference sequence). This CDR3 spans 15 amino acids. With 4 bases clipped from V and 3 bases from J, the junction kept 3 bases outside the gene matches. CDR3 amino acids: CASSSAGGYTGELFF. In DNA, the CDR3 is TGTGCCAGCAGTTCGGCGGGAGGGTACACCGGGGAGCTGTTTTTT.

V gene TRBV30 combines with J gene TRBJ1-1, with D uncertain. V was cut by 2 bases and J by 5 bases, with 15 bases left in between. There are 14 residues in the CDR3. The germline V gene encodes CDR1 GTSNPN and CDR2 SVGIG (reference sequence). The CDR3 loop reads CAWSPGTLGTEAFF. The CDR3 DNA is TGTGCCTGGAGTCCCGGTACCTTAGGGACTGAAGCTTTCTTT.

The rearrangement joins TRBV5-1 to TRBJ2-5; D not certain. In germline, CDR1 is SGHRS, CDR2 YFSETQ. CDR3 length equals 12 residues. Trimming stripped 5 bases from V and 4 bases from J, with 9 bases between. In DNA form, the CDR3 reads TGCGCCAGCAGGGGCTTGCGAGAGACCCAGTACTTC. Translating it yields CASRGLRETQYF.

The chain carries TRBV4-1 and TRBJ2-1; TRBD2 matches 9 bases. CDR1 is MGHRA and CDR2 is YSYEKL in the germline V gene. The V and J ends lost 1 base and 3 bases, in that order; junction bases with no gene match: 13. The CDR3 loop spans 19 amino acids. CDR3 loop: CASSQGVLAGWHRYNEQFF. The CDR3 nucleotides read TGCGCCAGCAGCCAAGGTGTGCTAGCGGGATGGCACCGCTACAATGAGCAGTTCTTC.

This clone was observed a handful of times. The chain has TRBV7-2 and TRBJ2-7; D is ambiguous. The V end lost 5 bases, the J end lost 2 bases, and 13 bases lay between the germline ends. The length of the CDR3 is 14 residues. The germline CDR1 and CDR2 sequences are SGHTA and FQGNSA. The CDR3 DNA reads TGTGCCAGCAGCCCCGGGCCGGGTACCTACGAGCAGTACTTC. Translating it yields CASSPGPGTYEQYF.

In its sample, this clone was seen once. The CDR3 nucleotides read TGCGCCAGCAGCTTGGGACAGGCCAGCTCTGGAAACACCATATATTTT. It yields the protein CASSLGQASSGNTIYF. The chain is built from TRBV5-1 and TRBJ1-3; D may be TRBD1 (6 bases). This CDR3 contains 16 residues. Germline V gene lookup returns CDR1 SGHRS and CDR2 YFSETQ. With 0 bases removed from V and 0 bases from J, the gap between germline ends came to 10 bases.

V gene TRBV21-1 combines with J gene TRBJ2-7; the tabulated D call, TRBD2, remains unverified against the DNA. TRBV21-1 is a pseudogene segment. There are 17 residues in the CDR3. CDR3 protein: CASSKPASGRATYEQYF. CDR3 bases: TGTGCCAGCAGCAAACCCGCTAGCGGGAGGGCGACCTACGAGCAGTACTTC.

This clone has just a few counts. The J gene is TRBJ2-2, the V gene TRBV25-1; D is unclear. Germline-derived CDR1 and CDR2 are MGHDK and SYGVNS. CDR3 length: 15 residues. The V and J ends lost 3 bases and 0 bases respectively, with 8 bases between them. The CDR3 coding sequence is TGTGCCAGCAGTGACCCAGGACCGAACACCGGGGAGCTGTTTTTT. It encodes CASSDPGPNTGELFF.

The chain has TRBV5-1 and TRBJ2-1, with 13 bases lining up with TRBD2. Per the germline V gene, CDR1 is SGHRS and CDR2 is YFSETQ. This CDR3 contains 15 residues. V trimming: 2 bases; J trimming: 10 bases; junction bases outside the gene matches: 6. The CDR3 nucleotides read TGCGCCAGCAGCTTTGGGGGGACTAGCGGGAAGGAGCAGTTCTTC. Translated: CASSFGGTSGKEQFF.

With respect to this clone: This sample also contains other DNA sequences that code for the same CDR3. The chain uses TRBV30 and TRBJ1-5; no firm D call. The length of the CDR3 is 11 residues. The V and J ends lost 2 bases and 6 bases respectively, with 5 bases between them. Germline V gives CDR1 GTSNPN, CDR2 SVGIG (reference sequence). The CDR3 DNA is TGTGCCTGGAGTAAGGGTCAGCCCCAGCATTTT. Protein: CAWSKGQPQHF.

V usage is TRBV6-5 and J usage is TRBJ2-5; possibly TRBD1 or TRBD2 for D (5 bases each). Trimming left V 3 bases short and J 5 bases short, with 13 bases between. This CDR3 has 14 residues. Germline V lookup: CDR1 MNHEY, CDR2 SVGAGI. The CDR3 DNA reads as TGTGCCAGCAGTTATGGGACGTCCTGGGAGACCCAGTACTTC. Amino acids: CASSYGTSWETQYF.